These 15 T cell receptor beta chains came from one sample sequenced in a study of beta chain features in type 1 diabetes. As every portion of the isolated RNA was reverse transcribed, the sequencing read expressed TCRB transcripts. Profiling relied on immunoSEQ multiplex PCR, and the TCRdb table lists in-frame clones only, not all of them. This table has about 140,000 clones, approximately 9.8% appearing once. The sequencing input was central memory CD4+ T cells from blood. The receptors were sampled from a woman aged 40 to 50 in good health.

The chain joins TRBV9 to TRBJ1-6; TRBD1 matches at 7 bases. V was clipped by 0 bases and J by 7 bases; unmatched bases: 7. Germline V gene lookup returns CDR1 SGDLS and CDR2 YYNGEE. The CDR3 length is 16 residues. CDR3 region: CASSVGLDRENSPLHF. In DNA, the CDR3 is TGTGCCAGCAGCGTAGGCCTTGACAGGGAGAATTCACCCCTCCACTTT.

This clone has a handful of counts. The chain joins TRBV5-1 to TRBJ2-1; TRBD2 matches at 11 bases. The ends lost 3 bases at V and 3 bases at J; junction bases unmatched: 14. Germline V gene sequence: CDR1 SGHRS, CDR2 YFSETQ. CDR3 length equals 19 residues. The CDR3 here is CASSWPSSGGVPLYNEQFF. The DNA of the CDR3 is TGCGCCAGCAGCTGGCCCAGTAGCGGGGGGGTACCCCTCTACAATGAGCAGTTCTTC.

This clone was seen repeatedly, ten times or more. The chain carries TRBV25-1 and TRBJ2-5; 8 nucleotides align to TRBD1. Germline values: CDR1 MGHDK, CDR2 SYGVNS. Losses at the gene ends were 8 bases for V and 3 bases for J; bases not matched to a gene: 5. The CDR3 runs to 13 residues. The CDR3 sequence: CASDDRGKETQYF. CDR3 in DNA: TGTGCCAGCGACGACAGGGGCAAAGAGACCCAGTACTTC.

The V and J genes are TRBV25-1 and TRBJ2-5; 7 bases are a match to TRBD1. The DNA end favors TRBJ2-7, so the J call may be wrong. The germline V gene has CDR1 MGHDK and CDR2 SYGVNS. The CDR3 extends over 14 amino acids. The CDR3 protein is CASSEGTVRFEQYF. The CDR3 DNA is TGTGCCAGCAGTGAAGGGACAGTCAGGTTCGAGCAGTACTTC.

In its sample, this clone was seen many times. V and J are TRBV6-1 and TRBJ1-5; D perhaps matches TRBD1 (6 bases). CDR3 length: 16 residues. The V gene lost 2 bases and the J gene lost 7 bases, with 18 bases spanning the gap. CDR1 is MNHNS and CDR2 is SASEGT in the germline V gene. The CDR3 is CASSEYRDIKVQPQHF. As DNA, the CDR3 is TGTGCCAGCAGTGAATACAGGGACATCAAGGTCCAGCCCCAGCATTTT.

V usage is TRBV2 and J usage is TRBJ1-4; 9 bases match TRBD1. The CDR3 loop spans 13 amino acids. From germline, CDR1 is SNHLY and CDR2 FYNNEI. V trimming: 7 bases; J trimming: 10 bases; junction bases outside the gene matches: 7. CDR3 in DNA: TGTGCCAGCAATCCGGGACAGGGAGGAAAACTGTTTTTT. Its translation is CASNPGQGGKLFF.

The CDR3 DNA reads TGTGCCACCAGCTCAAACACCCTCAGGGGGAATGAGCAGTTCTTC. Translating it yields CATSSNTLRGNEQFF. The rearrangement uses TRBV15 and TRBJ2-1, with 7 positions matching TRBD1. J gave up 7 bases and V 5 bases, and 11 bases lay outside the gene matches. CDR3 size: 15 residues. Germline CDR1 LNHNV, CDR2 YYDKDF (reference sequence). The full variable domain, completed using reference TRBV15 and TRBJ2-1, is DAMVIQNPRYQVTQFGKPVTLSCSQTLNHNVMYWYQQKSSQAPKLLFHYYDKDFNNEADTPDNFQSRRPNTSFCFLDIRSPGLGDTAMYLCATSSNTLRGNEQFFGPGTRLTVL.

This clone showed up just a few times. The chain couples TRBV5-1 to TRBJ1-2; a possible D gene is TRBD1 (6 bases). The CDR3 has 16 amino acids. Germline-derived CDR1 and CDR2 are SGHRS and YFSETQ. The germline V and J ends were trimmed by 0 bases and 1 base, with 13 bases remaining between them. CDR3: CASSLASGELNYGYTF. CDR3 coding DNA: TGCGCCAGCAGCTTGGCCTCAGGGGAACTTAACTATGGCTACACCTTC.

This clone was counted a few times. The CDR3 reads CASSPGGGETYEQYF. The CDR3 coding sequence is TGTGCCAGCTCACCGGGAGGGGGTGAGACCTACGAGCAGTACTTC. V usage is TRBV18 and J usage is TRBJ2-7; maybe TRBD2 (7 bases). Germline lookup yields CDR1 KGHSH and CDR2 LQKENI. The V and J ends lost 3 bases and 2 bases respectively, with 14 bases between them. The CDR3 is 15 residues long.

This clone was seen ten or more times. The chain uses TRBV11-2 and TRBJ1-5; D remains ambiguous. Germline V gives CDR1 SGHAT, CDR2 FQNNGV. The V end lost 5 bases, the J end lost 5 bases, and 7 bases lay between the germline ends. The CDR3 is made up of 12 amino acids. CDR3 protein: CASSGEDQPQHF. The CDR3 coding sequence is TGTGCCAGCAGCGGGGAGGATCAGCCCCAGCATTTT.

V usage is TRBV7-2 and J usage is TRBJ1-2, with 7 bases that match TRBD1. Per the germline V gene, CDR1 is SGHTA and CDR2 is FQGNSA. This CDR3 comprises 14 residues. After removal of 5 bases from V and 1 base from J, the junction contained 4 bases not matched to a gene. The CDR3 here is CASSVTGDNYGYTF. Here the CDR3 DNA reads TGTGCCAGCAGCGTTACAGGGGATAACTATGGCTACACCTTC.

In its sample, this clone was seen a few times. V and J are TRBV28 and TRBJ1-5; 7 bases match TRBD1. J lost 6 bases, V lost 7 bases, and 9 bases had no gene match. The CDR3 covers 14 residues. Germline assignment: CDR1 MDHEN and CDR2 SYDVKM. CDR3 region: CASTDGQGVQPQHF. The CDR3 nucleotides are TGTGCCAGCACGGACGGGCAGGGGGTTCAGCCCCAGCATTTT. Full variable domain (rest looked up from reference TRBV28 and TRBJ1-5): DVKVTQSSRYLVKRTGEKVFLECVQDMDHENMFWYRQDPGLGLRLIYFSYDVKMKEKGDIPEGYSVSREKKERFSLILESASTNQTSMYLCASTDGQGVQPQHFGDGTRLSIL.

This chain joins TRBV4-1 and TRBJ1-1, with D possibly matching TRBD1 (5 bases). V was trimmed by 3 bases and J by 2 bases, leaving 13 bases between them. The germline CDR1 and CDR2 sequences are MGHRA and YSYEKL. CDR3 length: 15 amino acids. CDR3 nucleotides: TGCGCCAGCAGCCAGAGGGACTTCGAAAACACTGAAGCTTTCTTT. Protein: CASSQRDFENTEAFF.

The V call is TRBV7-9, the J call TRBJ2-1; TRBD1 aligns across 9 bases. This CDR3 is 17 amino acids long. J lost 2 bases, V lost 1 base, and 6 bases had no gene match. Germline CDR1 and CDR2: SEHNR and FQNEAQ (reference sequence). The CDR3 DNA reads as TGTGCCAGCAGCTTAGGATTGGACAGGGGTACCTACAATGAGCAGTTCTTC. This codes for CASSLGLDRGTYNEQFF.

There are many counts of this clone. The chain links TRBV14 to TRBJ1-6; no clear D gene. The V gene lost 5 bases and the J gene lost 10 bases, with 12 bases spanning the gap. CDR3 length: 13 amino acids. Germline V gene data show CDR1 as SGHDN and CDR2 as FVKESK. The CDR3: CASSSHQLSPLHF. The CDR3 DNA is TGTGCCAGCAGCTCCCACCAACTGTCACCCCTCCACTTT.